This T cell receptor beta chain originates from a study of T cell responses to AZD1222 COVID-19 vaccine. This CDR3 contains 17 residues. Losses at the gene ends were 4 bases for V and 2 bases for J; bases not matched to a gene: 5. The germline V gene encodes CDR1 MNHEY and CDR2 SMNVEV (reference sequence). Notes on this clone: Its target is unknown.

Study-wide results and limits: It should be noted that donors were predominantly white British and more often female, and clonal diversity was possibly underestimated. Spike was spanned by vaccine-associated CD4 TCRs, which were dominant at 160-218 and 743-854.

Generated by immunoSEQ multiplex PCR, the TCRdb table keeps only in-frame clones and is missing some. The sample carries roughly 150,000 clones, over 75% recorded once. The chain recombines TRBV27 with TRBJ2-2; 12 bases align to TRBD1. The receptor was derived from an adult in good health. The material was peripheral blood, obtained on day 0 of AZD1222 vaccination. CDR3 nucleotides: TGTGCCAGCAGTTGGGGGACAGGGGGCTTTAACACCGGGGAGCTGTTTTTT. Translating gives CASSWGTGGFNTGELFF.